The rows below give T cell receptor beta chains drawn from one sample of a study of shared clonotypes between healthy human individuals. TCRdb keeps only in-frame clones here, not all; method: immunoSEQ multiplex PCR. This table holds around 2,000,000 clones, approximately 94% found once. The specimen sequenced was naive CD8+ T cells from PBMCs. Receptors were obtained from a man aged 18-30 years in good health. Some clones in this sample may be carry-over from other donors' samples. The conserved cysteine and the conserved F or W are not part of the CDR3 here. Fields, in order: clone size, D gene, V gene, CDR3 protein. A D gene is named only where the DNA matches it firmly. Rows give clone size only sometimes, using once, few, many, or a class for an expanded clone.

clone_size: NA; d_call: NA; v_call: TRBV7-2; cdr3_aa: ASSLGVGGLTEAF
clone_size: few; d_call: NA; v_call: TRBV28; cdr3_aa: ASSPGYGYT
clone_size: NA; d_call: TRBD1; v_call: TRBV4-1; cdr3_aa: ASSQSATGGPSTGELF
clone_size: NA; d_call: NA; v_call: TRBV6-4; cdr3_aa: ASSRSGQHYEQY
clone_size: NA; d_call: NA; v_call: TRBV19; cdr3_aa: ASSIALAHEQY
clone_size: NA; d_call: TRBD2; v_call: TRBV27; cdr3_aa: ASSLSTSGSSYEQY
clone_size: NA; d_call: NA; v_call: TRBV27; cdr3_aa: ASSQGPFNEQF
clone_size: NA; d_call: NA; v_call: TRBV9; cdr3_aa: ASSVVGAPSETQY
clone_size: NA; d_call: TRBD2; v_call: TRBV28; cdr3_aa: ASSLLGTSGRDDEQF
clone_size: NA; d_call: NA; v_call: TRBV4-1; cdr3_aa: ASSQSGGTEAF
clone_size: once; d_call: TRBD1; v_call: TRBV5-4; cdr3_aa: ASSPGTVNSPLH
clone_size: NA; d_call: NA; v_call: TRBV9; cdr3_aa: ASSGSQGYEQY
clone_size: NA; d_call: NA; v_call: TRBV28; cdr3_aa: ASSQDTRDEQF
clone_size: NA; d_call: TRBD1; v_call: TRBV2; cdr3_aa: ASRASWTGGRPEAF
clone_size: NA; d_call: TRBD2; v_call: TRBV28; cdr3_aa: ASRSTSRTSGSYEQF
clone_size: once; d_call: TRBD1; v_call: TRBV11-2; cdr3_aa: ASSPPGQGWYEQY
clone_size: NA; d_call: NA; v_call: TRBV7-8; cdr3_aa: ASSLGVGRPYEQY
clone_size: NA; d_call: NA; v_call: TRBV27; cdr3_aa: ASSPSTGPYSYEQY
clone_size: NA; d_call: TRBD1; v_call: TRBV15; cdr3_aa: ATSREGIGDRGLSREKLF
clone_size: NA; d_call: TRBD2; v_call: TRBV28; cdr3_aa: ASSFGTSGSYEQY